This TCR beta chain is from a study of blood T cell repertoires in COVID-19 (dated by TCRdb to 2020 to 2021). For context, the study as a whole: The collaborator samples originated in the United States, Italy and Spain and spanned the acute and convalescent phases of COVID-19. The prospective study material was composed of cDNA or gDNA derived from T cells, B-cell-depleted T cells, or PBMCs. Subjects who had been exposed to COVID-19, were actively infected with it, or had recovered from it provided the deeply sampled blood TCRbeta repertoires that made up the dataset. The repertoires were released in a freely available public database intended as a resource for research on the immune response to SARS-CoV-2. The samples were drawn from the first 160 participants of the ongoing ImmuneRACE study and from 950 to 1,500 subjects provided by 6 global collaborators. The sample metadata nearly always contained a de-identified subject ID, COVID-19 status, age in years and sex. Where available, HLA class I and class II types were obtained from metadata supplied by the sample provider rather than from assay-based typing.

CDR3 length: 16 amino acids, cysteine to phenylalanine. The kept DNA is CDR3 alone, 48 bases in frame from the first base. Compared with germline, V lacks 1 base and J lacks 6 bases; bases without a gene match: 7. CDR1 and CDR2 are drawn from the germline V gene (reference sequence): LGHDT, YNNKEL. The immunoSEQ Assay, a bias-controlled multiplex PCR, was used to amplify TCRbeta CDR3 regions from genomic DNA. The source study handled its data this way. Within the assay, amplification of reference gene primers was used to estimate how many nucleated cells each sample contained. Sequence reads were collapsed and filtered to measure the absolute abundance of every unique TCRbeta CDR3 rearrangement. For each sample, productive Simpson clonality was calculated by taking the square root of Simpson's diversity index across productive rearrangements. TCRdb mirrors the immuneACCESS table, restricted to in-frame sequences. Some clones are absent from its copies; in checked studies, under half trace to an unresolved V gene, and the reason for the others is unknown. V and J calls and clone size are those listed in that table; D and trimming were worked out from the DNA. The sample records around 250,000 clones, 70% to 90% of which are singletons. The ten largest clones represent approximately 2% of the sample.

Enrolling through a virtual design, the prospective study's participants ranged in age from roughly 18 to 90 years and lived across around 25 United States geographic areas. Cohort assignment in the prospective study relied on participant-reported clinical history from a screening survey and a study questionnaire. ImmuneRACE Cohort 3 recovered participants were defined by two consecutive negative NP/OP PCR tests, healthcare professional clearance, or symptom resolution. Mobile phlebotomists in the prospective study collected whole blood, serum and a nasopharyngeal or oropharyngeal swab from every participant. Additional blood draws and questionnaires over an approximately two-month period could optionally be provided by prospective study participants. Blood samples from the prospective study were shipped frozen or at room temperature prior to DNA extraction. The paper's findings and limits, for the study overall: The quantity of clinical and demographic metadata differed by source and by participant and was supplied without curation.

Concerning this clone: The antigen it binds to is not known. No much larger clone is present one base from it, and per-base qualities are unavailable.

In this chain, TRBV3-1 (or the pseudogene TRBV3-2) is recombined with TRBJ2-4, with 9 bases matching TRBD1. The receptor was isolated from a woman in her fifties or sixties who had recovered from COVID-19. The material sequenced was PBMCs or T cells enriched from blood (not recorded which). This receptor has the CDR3 CASSQGLTGGRNIQYF. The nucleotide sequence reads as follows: TGTGCCAGCAGCCAAGGACTCACAGGGGGCAGAAACATTCAGTACTTC.